This T cell receptor beta chain is from a study of T cell clones after liver transplantation. At the level of the study: Post-transplant blood was tracked for graft-donor-reactive T cell clones identified in a pre-transplant mixed lymphocyte reaction. Third-party-reactive TCRbeta sequences from pre-transplant mixed lymphocyte reactions served as antigen-independent comparators.

The method was immunoSEQ multiplex PCR; TCRdb's version includes in-frame clones alone and lacks a portion of them. Among 20,000 to 30,000 clones listed, more than 60% were seen once. The germline V gene has CDR1 MDHEN and CDR2 SYDVKM. The CDR3 is 11 amino acids. V was clipped by 3 bases and J by 8 bases, with 7 bases between them. This TCR was recovered from a human donor who received a liver transplant. The chain combines TRBV28 with TRBJ1-2; the D is unclear. Material: CD4+ T cells from blood, obtained before liver transplant. The CDR3 loop is CASSFVSGYTF. DNA of the CDR3: TGTGCCAGCAGTTTTGTAAGCGGCTACACCTTC.